This is a list of T cell receptor beta chains from one sample in a study of CD8 T cells in ankylosing spondylitis. TCRdb recomputed calls from the 5' RACE reads with MiXCR, one row per CDR3 protein. The sample shows roughly 440,000 distinct CDR3 sequences, 17% of them seen only once. The sequencing input was blood, either unsorted or a sorted T cell fraction (not recorded which). The receptors stem from a male donor with ankylosing spondylitis. Each CDR3 is given without its conserved first and last residue. Fields, in order: V gene, J gene, clone size, CDR3 protein. Only part of the rows carry a size: once, few, many, or a class if the clone is expanded.

V gene: TRBV24-1
J gene: TRBJ2-1
clone size: many
CDR3 protein: ATSDSRVWGRGEGYNEQF

V gene: TRBV5-1
J gene: TRBJ1-3
clone size: few
CDR3 protein: ASSPDPFAGNTIY

V gene: TRBV6-5
J gene: TRBJ2-1
clone size: NA
CDR3 protein: ASSYYRDSNEQF

V gene: TRBV4-1
J gene: TRBJ2-7
clone size: NA
CDR3 protein: ASSQGVGNVYEQY

V gene: TRBV12-3/TRBV12-4
J gene: TRBJ2-7
clone size: NA
CDR3 protein: ASSLGVLYEQY

V gene: TRBV7-3
J gene: TRBJ2-3
clone size: few
CDR3 protein: ASSLIGPTSTDTQY

V gene: TRBV9
J gene: TRBJ2-2
clone size: few
CDR3 protein: ASSVGDRGETGELF

V gene: TRBV20-1
J gene: TRBJ1-4
clone size: few
CDR3 protein: SAREGGRGDEKLF

V gene: TRBV11-2
J gene: TRBJ2-7
clone size: NA
CDR3 protein: ASSTRTSGSSRPYEQY

V gene: TRBV27
J gene: TRBJ2-7
clone size: NA
CDR3 protein: ASSPYGGEQY

V gene: TRBV6-5
J gene: TRBJ1-3
clone size: few
CDR3 protein: ASSTQVAGNTIY

V gene: TRBV11-2
J gene: TRBJ2-3
clone size: few
CDR3 protein: ASSLRGRGTERASTDTQY

V gene: TRBV6-2/TRBV6-3
J gene: TRBJ2-1
clone size: NA
CDR3 protein: ASSYPGLAGGMEQF

V gene: TRBV9
J gene: TRBJ2-3
clone size: NA
CDR3 protein: ASSVTLAGGENTQY

V gene: TRBV4-1
J gene: TRBJ2-1
clone size: few
CDR3 protein: ASSPDGLDEQF

V gene: TRBV4-1
J gene: TRBJ2-1
clone size: NA
CDR3 protein: ASSQESVSVGNEQF

V gene: TRBV6-1
J gene: TRBJ2-7
clone size: few
CDR3 protein: ASRPGPSWSEQY

V gene: TRBV5-1
J gene: TRBJ2-2
clone size: NA
CDR3 protein: ASSLDLIANTGELF

V gene: TRBV12-3/TRBV12-4
J gene: TRBJ2-5
clone size: NA
CDR3 protein: ASSSAGRLAGDWETQY

V gene: TRBV5-5
J gene: TRBJ2-5
clone size: few
CDR3 protein: ASSLAPGLQETQY

V gene: TRBV28
J gene: TRBJ1-1
clone size: few
CDR3 protein: ASSLKRDRATEAF

V gene: TRBV20-1
J gene: TRBJ2-5
clone size: NA
CDR3 protein: SAAADSGTQY

V gene: TRBV18
J gene: TRBJ2-1
clone size: NA
CDR3 protein: ASSPGTGVIDEQF

V gene: TRBV27
J gene: TRBJ2-3
clone size: few
CDR3 protein: ASSLDTPSTDTQY

V gene: TRBV12-3/TRBV12-4
J gene: TRBJ1-2
clone size: NA
CDR3 protein: ASTRGGGYGYT

V gene: TRBV20-1
J gene: TRBJ1-2
clone size: few
CDR3 protein: SARDSPYGYT